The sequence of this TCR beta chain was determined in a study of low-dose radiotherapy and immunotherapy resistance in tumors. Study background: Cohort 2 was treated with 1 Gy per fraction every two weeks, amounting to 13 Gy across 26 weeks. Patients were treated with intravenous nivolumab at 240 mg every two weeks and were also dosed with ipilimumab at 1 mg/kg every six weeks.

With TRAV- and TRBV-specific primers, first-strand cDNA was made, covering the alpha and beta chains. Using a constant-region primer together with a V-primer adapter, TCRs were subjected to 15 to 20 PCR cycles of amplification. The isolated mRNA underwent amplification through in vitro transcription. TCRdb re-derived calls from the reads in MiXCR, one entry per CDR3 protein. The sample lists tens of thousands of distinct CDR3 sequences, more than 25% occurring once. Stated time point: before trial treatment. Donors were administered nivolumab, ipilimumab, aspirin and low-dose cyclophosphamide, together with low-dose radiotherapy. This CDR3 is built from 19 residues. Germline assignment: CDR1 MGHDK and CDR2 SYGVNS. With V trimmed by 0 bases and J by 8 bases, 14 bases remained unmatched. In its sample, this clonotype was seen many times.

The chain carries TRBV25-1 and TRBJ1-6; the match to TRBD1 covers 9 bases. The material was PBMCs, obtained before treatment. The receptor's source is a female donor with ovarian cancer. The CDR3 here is CASSEYTVTGGIYDSPLHF. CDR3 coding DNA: TGTGCCAGCAGTGAATATACCGTGACAGGGGGTATTTATGATTCACCCCTCCACTTT.